Given below is one TCR beta chain in context. This sample is drawn from a study of shared clonotypes between healthy human individuals. Naive CD8 populations comprised CD45RO-negative cells positively selected for CCR7, excluding terminally differentiated effector memory CD45RA+ cells. TCRdb's table, derived via immunoSEQ multiplex PCR, lists solely in-frame clones and lacks some. The table records about 2.2 million clones, 85% to 95% of them present only once. V lost 5 bases to trimming and J lost 3 bases; unmatched junction nucleotides: 6. The CDR3 sequence is 14 residues long. Germline V gene lookup returns CDR1 LNHNV and CDR2 YYDKDF (reference sequence).

The J gene is TRBJ2-7, the V gene TRBV15; 8 bases map to TRBD2. Sequencing was carried out using naive CD8+ T cells from PBMCs. The clonotype was recovered from a man aged 18-30 years in good health. Some clones in this sample may be carry-over from other donors' samples. CDR3 sequence: CATSLSGRSYEQYF. The CDR3 region has the DNA TGTGCCACCAGCCTGAGCGGGAGAAGCTACGAGCAGTACTTC.